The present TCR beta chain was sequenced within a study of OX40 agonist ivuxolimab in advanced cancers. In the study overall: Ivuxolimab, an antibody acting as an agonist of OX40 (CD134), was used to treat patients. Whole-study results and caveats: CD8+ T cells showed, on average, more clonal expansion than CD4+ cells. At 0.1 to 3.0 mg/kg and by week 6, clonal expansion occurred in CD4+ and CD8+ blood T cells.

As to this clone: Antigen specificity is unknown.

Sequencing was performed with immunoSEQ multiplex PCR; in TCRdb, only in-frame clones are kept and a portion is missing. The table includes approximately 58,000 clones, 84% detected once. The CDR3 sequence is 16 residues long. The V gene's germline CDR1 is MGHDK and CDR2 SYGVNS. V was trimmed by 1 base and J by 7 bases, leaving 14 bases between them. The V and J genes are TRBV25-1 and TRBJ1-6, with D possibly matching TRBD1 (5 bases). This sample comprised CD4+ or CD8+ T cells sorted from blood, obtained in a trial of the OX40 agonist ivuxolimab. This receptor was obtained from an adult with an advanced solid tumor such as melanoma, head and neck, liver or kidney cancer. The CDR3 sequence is CASSESWGVGNSPLHF. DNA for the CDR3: TGTGCCAGCAGTGAATCCTGGGGGGTTGGGAATTCACCCCTCCACTTT. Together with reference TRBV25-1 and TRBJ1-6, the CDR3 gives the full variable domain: EADIYQTPRYLVIGTGKKITLECSQTMGHDKMYWYQQDPGMELHLIHYSYGVNSTEKGDLSSESTVSRIRTEHFPLTLESARPSHTSQYLCASSESWGVGNSPLHFGNGTRLTVT.